This is a list of T cell receptor beta chains from one sample in a study of metastatic and nonmetastatic thyroid tumors. TCRdb re-called clones from the PCR reads using MiXCR. The profile covers roughly 59,000 clones, with under 20% appearing a single time and over 8.5% taken by the ten largest. Sequenced input: blood. These receptors all come from a male donor with papillary thyroid cancer or a benign thyroid nodule (not recorded which). Some clones in this sample may be carry-over from other donors' samples. Both conserved end residues are part of each CDR3. Each record gives: clone size, J gene, V gene, D gene, CDR3 protein, CDR3 DNA. A D gene is named only where the DNA matches it firmly. Size is stated for part of the rows, as once, few or many counts, or as a class when the clone is expanded.

abundance: .; j_gene: TRBJ1-1; v_gene: TRBV28; d_gene: TRBD1; CDR3aa: CASIFTVGQGVRENTEAFF; CDR3nt: TGTGCCAGCATTTTTACTGTAGGACAGGGCGTACGGGAAAACACTGAAGCTTTCTTT
abundance: many; j_gene: TRBJ2-5; v_gene: TRBV2; d_gene: .; CDR3aa: CGSGLETQYF; CDR3nt: TGTGGCAGCGGGTTAGAGACCCAGTACTTC
abundance: many; j_gene: TRBJ1-6; v_gene: TRBV18; d_gene: TRBD1; CDR3aa: CASSRTGGAGGNSPLHF; CDR3nt: TGTGCCAGCTCACGGACAGGGGGCGCCGGGGGGAATTCACCCCTCCACTTT
abundance: .; j_gene: TRBJ1-6; v_gene: TRBV24-1; d_gene: .; CDR3aa: CATSDRGGQYDHPSSYNSPLHF; CDR3nt: TGTGCCACCAGTGATAGGGGTGGGCAGTACGATCACCCGAGCTCCTATAATTCACCCCTCCACTTT
abundance: many; j_gene: TRBJ2-2; v_gene: TRBV9; d_gene: .; CDR3aa: CASSHPGGRTGELFF; CDR3nt: TGTGCCAGCAGCCACCCGGGGGGCCGGACCGGGGAGCTGTTTTTT
abundance: many; j_gene: TRBJ2-5; v_gene: TRBV4-2; d_gene: .; CDR3aa: CASSRYRGGQETQYF; CDR3nt: TGTGCCAGCAGCCGCTACAGGGGGGGGCAAGAGACCCAGTACTTC
abundance: many; j_gene: TRBJ1-2; v_gene: TRBV20-1; d_gene: .; CDR3aa: CSARDTRANYGYTF; CDR3nt: TGCAGTGCTAGAGATACCCGGGCGAACTATGGCTACACCTTC
abundance: many; j_gene: TRBJ1-2; v_gene: TRBV5-1; d_gene: .; CDR3aa: CASSPDSQGLYGYTF; CDR3nt: TGCGCCAGCAGCCCGGACAGCCAGGGGCTCTATGGCTACACCTTC
abundance: many; j_gene: TRBJ2-2; v_gene: TRBV7-6; d_gene: TRBD1; CDR3aa: CASRTGTGGTGELFF; CDR3nt: TGTGCCAGCAGAACCGGGACAGGCGGCACCGGGGAGCTGTTTTTT
abundance: many; j_gene: TRBJ2-3; v_gene: TRBV20-1; d_gene: TRBD2; CDR3aa: CSAVLAGRDTQYF; CDR3nt: TGCAGTGCCGTCCTAGCGGGGCGGGATACGCAGTATTTT
abundance: .; j_gene: TRBJ2-2; v_gene: TRBV7-2; d_gene: .; CDR3aa: CASSSSSRNTGELFF; CDR3nt: TGTGCCAGCAGCTCCTCCAGCCGAAACACCGGGGAGCTGTTTTTT
abundance: .; j_gene: TRBJ2-5; v_gene: TRBV2; d_gene: .; CDR3aa: CASSVVVGGPTTRTQYF; CDR3nt: TGTGCCAGCAGTGTCGTGGTGGGGGGGCCAACCACTAGAACCCAGTACTTC
abundance: many; j_gene: TRBJ2-5; v_gene: TRBV9; d_gene: .; CDR3aa: CASSVSGETQYF; CDR3nt: TGTGCCAGCAGCGTAAGCGGGGAGACCCAGTACTTC
abundance: .; j_gene: TRBJ2-4; v_gene: TRBV11-1; d_gene: .; CDR3aa: CASILAPGARAKNIQYF; CDR3nt: TGTGCCAGCATCTTAGCCCCAGGGGCGCGGGCCAAAAACATTCAGTACTTT
abundance: many; j_gene: TRBJ2-1; v_gene: TRBV20-1; d_gene: .; CDR3aa: CSARDLGLDHNEQFF; CDR3nt: TGCAGTGCTAGAGATCTAGGTCTAGACCACAATGAGCAGTTCTTC
abundance: many; j_gene: TRBJ1-1; v_gene: TRBV19; d_gene: .; CDR3aa: CASSITKNTEAFF; CDR3nt: TGTGCCAGTAGTATAACAAAAAACACTGAAGCTTTCTTT
abundance: many; j_gene: TRBJ2-1; v_gene: TRBV2; d_gene: TRBD2; CDR3aa: CASVARSGGYYNEQFF; CDR3nt: TGTGCCAGCGTAGCTCGGAGCGGGGGGTACTACAATGAGCAGTTCTTC
abundance: .; j_gene: TRBJ1-3; v_gene: TRBV9; d_gene: .; CDR3aa: CASSVRAGGRDGNTLYF; CDR3nt: TGTGCCAGCAGCGTCAGAGCTGGGGGCAGGGATGGAAACACCCTATATTTT
abundance: few; j_gene: TRBJ1-1; v_gene: TRBV6-1; d_gene: .; CDR3aa: CDDRREPMNTEAFF; CDR3nt: TGTGACGATAGGAGAGAACCCATGAACACTGAAGCTTTCTTT
abundance: many; j_gene: TRBJ2-1; v_gene: TRBV10-3; d_gene: TRBD2; CDR3aa: CAMGPGLASSEQFF; CDR3nt: TGTGCCATGGGGCCGGGACTAGCGTCGAGTGAGCAGTTCTTC
abundance: many; j_gene: TRBJ2-3; v_gene: TRBV11-2; d_gene: TRBD2; CDR3aa: CASSRLAGGLDTQYF; CDR3nt: TGTGCCAGCAGCCGCCTAGCGGGGGGGCTGGATACGCAGTATTTT
abundance: .; j_gene: TRBJ2-7; v_gene: TRBV5-1; d_gene: .; CDR3aa: CASSLAGNYEQYF; CDR3nt: TGCGCCAGCAGCTTGGCAGGAAACTACGAGCAGTACTTC
abundance: many; j_gene: TRBJ1-3; v_gene: TRBV11-2; d_gene: TRBD1; CDR3aa: CASSPGQAIYF; CDR3nt: TGTGCCAGCAGCCCCGGACAGGCCATATATTTT
abundance: many; j_gene: TRBJ2-3; v_gene: TRBV9; d_gene: .; CDR3aa: CASAGGGRTDTQYF; CDR3nt: TGTGCCAGCGCCGGGGGCGGACGCACAGATACGCAGTATTTT
abundance: .; j_gene: TRBJ1-5; v_gene: TRBV30; d_gene: TRBD1; CDR3aa: CAWSAQGKQPQHF; CDR3nt: TGTGCCTGGAGCGCACAGGGGAAACAGCCCCAGCATTTT
abundance: many; j_gene: TRBJ2-2; v_gene: TRBV5-1; d_gene: .; CDR3aa: CASSPTPNTGELFF; CDR3nt: TGCGCCAGCAGCCCCACACCGAACACCGGGGAGCTGTTTTTT
abundance: many; j_gene: TRBJ2-1; v_gene: TRBV6-1; d_gene: TRBD2; CDR3aa: CASSPVAGGRGEQFF; CDR3nt: TGTGCCAGCAGCCCAGTCGCGGGAGGCAGGGGTGAGCAGTTCTTC
abundance: many; j_gene: TRBJ2-7; v_gene: TRBV5-6; d_gene: TRBD1; CDR3aa: CASSFGTGSHEQYF; CDR3nt: TGTGCCAGCAGCTTCGGGACAGGTTCCCACGAGCAGTACTTC
abundance: many; j_gene: TRBJ2-3; v_gene: TRBV10-3; d_gene: TRBD2; CDR3aa: CAISGGPAHSGSYTDTQYF; CDR3nt: TGTGCCATCAGTGGCGGACCGGCTCATAGCGGGAGTTACACAGATACGCAGTATTTT
abundance: many; j_gene: TRBJ1-2; v_gene: TRBV12-3/TRBV12-4; d_gene: .; CDR3aa: CASSTDSTTGVGYGYTF; CDR3nt: TGTGCCAGCAGTACCGATTCTACGACGGGAGTAGGGTATGGCTACACCTTC
abundance: many; j_gene: TRBJ1-3; v_gene: TRBV7-9; d_gene: .; CDR3aa: CASRPPDSSGNTIYF; CDR3nt: TGTGCCAGCAGACCTCCCGACAGTAGTGGAAACACCATATATTTT
abundance: .; j_gene: TRBJ1-3; v_gene: TRBV4-1; d_gene: .; CDR3aa: CASSQPVRFSGNTIYF; CDR3nt: TGCGCCAGCAGCCAACCGGTACGTTTCTCTGGAAACACCATATATTTT
abundance: many; j_gene: TRBJ2-3; v_gene: TRBV27; d_gene: TRBD2; CDR3aa: CASSLPRAGGSTDTQYF; CDR3nt: TGTGCCAGCAGTTTGCCCCGCGCGGGGGGGAGCACAGATACGCAGTATTTT
abundance: many; j_gene: TRBJ2-1; v_gene: TRBV28; d_gene: TRBD2; CDR3aa: CASSLTGLAGEQFF; CDR3nt: TGTGCCAGCAGTTTAACCGGACTAGCGGGCGAGCAGTTCTTC
abundance: many; j_gene: TRBJ1-5; v_gene: TRBV24-1; d_gene: .; CDR3aa: CATSGGNSNQPQHF; CDR3nt: TGTGCCACCAGTGGTGGGAATAGCAATCAGCCCCAGCATTTT
abundance: many; j_gene: TRBJ2-5; v_gene: TRBV30; d_gene: TRBD1; CDR3aa: CAWDTGGQETQYF; CDR3nt: TGTGCCTGGGACACAGGGGGGCAAGAGACCCAGTACTTC
abundance: many; j_gene: TRBJ2-5; v_gene: TRBV6-1; d_gene: TRBD2; CDR3aa: CAGRLREGRLETQYF; CDR3nt: TGTGCCGGACGACTTAGGGAGGGGCGATTGGAGACCCAGTACTTC